The sequence of this TCR beta chain was determined in a study of blood T cell repertoires in COVID-19. Turning to the study itself: There were acute and convalescent COVID-19 samples, and they came from the United States, Italy and Spain. PBMCs, B-cell-depleted T cells, or T cells provided the cDNA or gDNA that made up the material.

In the original analysis: Reference gene primer amplification yielded estimated nucleated cell counts. Clones were sequenced by immunoSEQ multiplex PCR, and TCRdb holds only the in-frame ones, with some missing. Clonal size and the V and J genes are those of that table, whereas D and trimming came from the DNA. This sample has nearly 30,000 clones, with roughly nine tenths found just once. The germline V gene encodes CDR1 PRHDT and CDR2 FYEKMQ (reference sequence). This CDR3 has 16 residues. V was cut by 0 bases and J by 2 bases, with 13 bases left in between. What was sequenced was peripheral blood. The receptor was isolated from a man between 65 and 80 years old with active or convalescent COVID-19. The rearrangement links TRBV13 to TRBJ1-2, with a tentative D call TRBD1 (6 bases). The CDR3 is CASSLGSRGVNYGYTF. Written as DNA, the CDR3 is TGTGCCAGCAGCTTAGGCTCCAGGGGTGTGAACTATGGCTACACCTTC.